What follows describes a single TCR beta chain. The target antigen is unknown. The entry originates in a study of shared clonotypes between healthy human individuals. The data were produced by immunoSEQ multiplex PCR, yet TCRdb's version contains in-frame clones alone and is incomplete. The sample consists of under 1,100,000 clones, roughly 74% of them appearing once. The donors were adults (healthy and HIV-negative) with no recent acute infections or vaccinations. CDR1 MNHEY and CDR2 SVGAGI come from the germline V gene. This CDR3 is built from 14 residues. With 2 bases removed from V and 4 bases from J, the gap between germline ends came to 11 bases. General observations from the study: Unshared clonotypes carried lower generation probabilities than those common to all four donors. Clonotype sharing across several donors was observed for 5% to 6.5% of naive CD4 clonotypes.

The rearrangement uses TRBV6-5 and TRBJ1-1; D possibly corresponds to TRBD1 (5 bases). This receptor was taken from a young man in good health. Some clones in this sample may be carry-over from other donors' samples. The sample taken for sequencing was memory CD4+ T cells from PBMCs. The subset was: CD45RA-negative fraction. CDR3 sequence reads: CASSYKSGSTEAFF. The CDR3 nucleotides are TGTGCCAGCAGTTACAAGTCAGGGTCCACTGAAGCTTTCTTT.